This entry is about one T cell receptor beta chain. Its antigen is currently unknown. This sample was taken from a study of cytomegalovirus exposure and HLA in healthy donors. Study results and caveats: There were a few CMV-associated chains whose specificity for CMV antigens was confirmed in vitro. Among TCR sequences, most were rare, though some public TCRs appeared in many donors. Reports credit the classifier with highly specific, highly sensitive diagnosis of cytomegalovirus status.

V trimming: 4 bases; J trimming: 4 bases; junction bases outside the gene matches: 8. The CDR3 runs 15 residues. Looked up from germline, CDR1 is MNHEY and CDR2 is SVGAGI. Some clones are missing from TCRdb's copy, which holds only in-frame ones; the method was immunoSEQ multiplex PCR. The sample contains some 310,000 clones, roughly 88% of which appear only once. The source material was PBMCs. V gene TRBV6-5 combines with J gene TRBJ2-7; 9 bases agree with TRBD1. The receptor's source is a man aged 30-40 years in good health and CMV-seronegative. The DNA of the CDR3 is TGTGCCAGCAGTTCACCCGGGACAGGGATTTACGAGCAGTACTTC. Translated: CASSSPGTGIYEQYF.